A single sample gave rise to the 2 T cell receptor beta chains below, sequenced in a study of blood T cells in healthy people across ages. A second PCR, run for about 7 to 11 cycles, used a sample-barcoded 5' primer plus a J-beta primer mix. TCRdb re-derived calls from the 5' RACE reads in MiXCR, one entry per CDR3 protein. This sample has hundreds of thousands of distinct CDR3 sequences; under 25% occur once, and the top ten carry around 3.4%. The material sequenced was blood. The source is a man aged 65 to 79 in good health.

This clonotype was observed at least ten times. This rearrangement joins TRBV2 to TRBJ1-1; D not resolved. The CDR3 is 14 amino acids. V lost 3 bases and J 5 bases, leaving 13 bases between the germline ends. Looked up from germline, CDR1 is SNHLY and CDR2 is FYNNEI. The CDR3, as DNA: TGTGCCAGCAGTGAGGACGCGCGGAATACTGAAGCTTTCTTT. It yields the protein CASSEDARNTEAFF.

This clonotype has a count of ten or more. The chain carries TRBV6-6 and TRBJ2-1, with D possibly TRBD2 on 5 matching bases. With the DNA end fitting TRBJ2-7 better, the J assignment may be wrong. The CDR3 has 12 residues. The V gene's germline CDR1 is MNHNY and CDR2 SVGAGI (reference sequence). CDR3 sequence (DNA): TGTGCCAGCAGTACAAGGGAGATCGAGCAGTACTTC. Translated: CASSTREIEQYF.